The sample holds a few counts of the clone carrying this T cell receptor beta chain. TCRdb reprocessed the 5' RACE reads via MiXCR and lists one record per CDR3 protein. In the table there are around 64,000 distinct CDR3 sequences, 2.5% to 4% of which are singletons. This sample is drawn from a study of neurological immune-mediated disorders. About the study: Multiple sclerosis patients (n = 34) included roughly 30 with relapsing-remitting and 3 with secondary progressive disease.

With 2 bases removed from V and 6 bases from J, the gap between germline ends came to 14 bases. The CDR3 is 15 residues long. Germline CDR1 LGHNA, CDR2 YSLEER. This TCR was sampled from a woman between 50 and 59 years old with multiple sclerosis. The sample was PBMCs. V and J are TRBV4-3 and TRBJ2-1; unclear D gene. The CDR3 protein is CASSQLGTVANEQFF. In nucleotides, the CDR3 is TGCGCCAGCAGCCAATTGGGAACAGTGGCCAATGAGCAGTTCTTC.